This entry concerns a single T cell receptor beta chain. The final CDR3 position lacks the conserved phenylalanine or tryptophan, pointing to a likely read error. It is unclear where the CDR3 begins or ends on the DNA, so no DNA is shown, and the CDR3 is as TCRdb lists it. The sample is drawn from a study of CD8+CD57+ T cells in acquired aplastic anemia. In the study overall: DNA from sorted CD4+ and CD8+ cells averaged about 3.2 ug.

The CDR3 is 13 residues long, ends included. The germline gives CDR1 SEHNR, CDR2 FQNEAQ (reference sequence). The study profiled TCR beta VDJ and CDR3 using genomic DNA as template. TCRdb fed the reads into MiXCR, producing one record per CDR3 protein. Among fewer than 300,000 distinct CDR3 sequences listed, about 80% were seen once. Previously, flow cytometry had revealed CD8+CD57+ cell expansion in the patients chosen for sequencing. No patient had been given any therapy when blood was sampled. Sequences were obtained from sorted CD4+, CD8+, or CD8+CD57+ T cells (not recorded which) from PBMCs. The V gene is TRBV7-9, the J gene TRBJ2-1; the table's D call TRBD1 went unverified against the DNA. The origin of this receptor is a human donor with aplastic anemia. CDR3 sequence reads: CASSSTDTQYFVP.